This T cell receptor (beta chain) derives from a study of CD8+CD57+ T cells in acquired aplastic anemia. Background on the study: On average, sorted CD4+ and CD8+ cells gave roughly 3 ug of DNA. The study obtained about 10.8 million reads on average for CD4+ cells from healthy donors. Regarding the study as a whole: CD8+ Simpson's diversity in patients was not significantly different from that in controls. A set of about 28 CD8+ CDR3 sequences was shared between patients and controls, and these sequences appeared highly expressed in patients.

The CDR3 has 19 residues. CDR1 and CDR2 from the germline V gene are DFQATT and SNEGSKA (reference sequence). V lost 2 bases, J lost 5 bases, and 21 bases stayed unmatched. The use of genomic DNA as template underpinned the TCR beta VDJ and CDR3 profiling. TCRdb passed the reads through MiXCR, listing each CDR3 protein once. Of about 220,000 distinct CDR3 sequences in the sample, roughly 33% were seen once. This clonotype came up many times. Its specificity is not known. The chain carries TRBV20-1 and TRBJ1-2, with 9 positions matching TRBD1. This receptor was identified in a human donor in good health, serving as a control. Sequencing was done on a sample of sorted CD4+, CD8+, or CD8+CD57+ T cells (not recorded which) from PBMCs. DNA for the CDR3: TGCAGTGCTAGACCCAGACCGGGACAGGGCTCCGAGTATGGGTATGGCTACACCTTC. Translating it yields CSARPRPGQGSEYGYGYTF.